The 21 T cell receptor beta chains in this list originate from one sample, sequenced in a study of response to subunit inactivated influenza vaccine (dated 2018 in TCRdb). Library construction relied on RT-PCR. Sequenced using an Illumina HiSeq 2500. TCRdb reworked the public reads: Q25 trimming with fastp, MiXCR clone assembly, productive beta chains retained. Each entry merges the rows of one CDR3 protein and shows their most common DNA and genes. The sample includes fewer than 750,000 distinct CDR3 sequences, with around 13% observed a single time. The ten biggest clones cover approximately 12% of the sample. Sequenced here: PBMCs from blood, sampled roughly 12 days after vaccination. Every receptor here comes from a man aged 50 to 60 who received an inactivated influenza vaccine. Donor details come from another sample of the same person, matched by shared clones.

In its sample, this clonotype was seen a few times. The chain joins TRBV29-1 to TRBJ2-5; 8 positions match TRBD2. Germline V gives CDR1 SQVTM, CDR2 ANQGSEA. The ends lost 5 bases at V and 4 bases at J; junction bases unmatched: 12. CDR3 length: 15 residues. The CDR3 spells CSVWEGLAGGETQYF. The CDR3 nucleotides are TGCAGCGTTTGGGAAGGGCTAGCGGGCGGAGAGACCCAGTACTTC.

V is TRBV20-1 and J is TRBJ2-1, with TRBD2 as a possible D gene (5 bases). The CDR3 length is 15 residues. V lost 6 bases and J lost 2, with 17 bases in between. Per germline, CDR1 DFQATT and CDR2 SNEGSKA (reference sequence). CDR3: CSAGEAGVAYNEQFF. The CDR3 bases are TGCAGTGCCGGAGAGGCGGGTGTCGCCTACAATGAGCAGTTCTTC.

In its sample, this clonotype was seen a few times. This chain uses TRBV15 with TRBJ2-3; TRBD2 might be the D (5 bases). Germline V gene data show CDR1 as LNHNV and CDR2 as YYDKDF (reference sequence). The CDR3 contains 17 residues. V was pared by 0 bases and J by 5 bases, with 18 bases between. CDR3 loop: CATSREGRELTRDTQYF. DNA for the CDR3: TGTGCCACCAGCAGAGAGGGAAGGGAGCTCACTAGAGATACGCAGTATTTT.

This clonotype appeared many times. The chain employs TRBV7-6 and TRBJ1-1; a weak D match, TRBD1 (5 bases). Per germline, CDR1 SGHVS and CDR2 FNYEAQ. This CDR3 is built from 16 residues. The germline V and J ends were trimmed by 1 base and 0 bases, with 12 bases remaining between them. CDR3 region: CASSLVAGLMNTEAFF. CDR3 sequence (DNA): TGTGCCAGCAGCTTAGTGGCAGGGCTTATGAACACTGAAGCTTTCTTT.

This clonotype was picked up a small number of times. This chain connects TRBV15 to TRBJ2-5, with TRBD2 identical over 10 bases. The trim removed 3 bases at V and 2 bases at J, leaving 9 bases unmatched. CDR3 length: 17 residues. Germline lookup yields CDR1 LNHNV and CDR2 YYDKDF (reference sequence). The CDR3 DNA is TGTGCCACCAGCAGGACTAGCGGGTTCGGTGAGCAAGAGACCCAGTACTTC. Protein sequence: CATSRTSGFGEQETQYF.

This clonotype was recorded at least ten times. The J gene is TRBJ1-2, the V gene TRBV20-1; D is perhaps TRBD1 (6 bases). CDR1 DFQATT and CDR2 SNEGSKA come from the germline V gene (reference sequence). The CDR3 extends over 15 amino acids. Trimming took off 3 bases at V and 4 bases at J, with 18 bases between the two ends. The CDR3 DNA reads as TGCAGTGCTAGTGGGGGGGCCCGCCGAGGCTATGGCTACACCTTC. This gives the protein CSASGGARRGYGYTF.

This clonotype was recorded a few times. V and J are TRBV10-2 and TRBJ2-5; the match to TRBD2 covers 7 bases. CDR3 length: 15 amino acids. The ends lost 2 bases at V and 2 bases at J; junction bases unmatched: 5. Germline V lookup: CDR1 WSHSY, CDR2 SAAADI. CDR3 amino acids: CASSEPGLQQETQYF. The CDR3 nucleotides are TGCGCCAGCAGTGAGCCGGGACTACAGCAAGAGACCCAGTACTTC.

This clonotype was detected a few times. This chain connects TRBV6-5 to TRBJ2-5, with TRBD2 identical over 9 bases. The CDR3 has 16 residues. Germline V gene lookup returns CDR1 MNHEY and CDR2 SVGAGI. The junction had 8 bases not matched to a gene; V was cut back by 4 bases and J by 2 bases. The CDR3, as DNA: TGTGCCAGCAGTTCCCTCGCTAGCGGGATACAAGAGACCCAGTACTTC. Amino acids: CASSSLASGIQETQYF.

This clonotype occurred many times. The chain combines TRBV6-5 with TRBJ2-7; TRBD1 is a possible D gene (5 bases). From germline, CDR1 is MNHEY and CDR2 SVGAGI. The CDR3 runs 15 residues. V was trimmed by 0 bases and J by 2 bases, leaving 11 bases between them. CDR3 sequence: CASSYSARAAYEQYF. DNA of the CDR3: TGTGCCAGCAGTTACTCGGCCAGGGCGGCCTACGAGCAGTACTTC.

The chain carries TRBV7-9 and TRBJ2-7; 10 bases align to TRBD1. The CDR3 is 15 residues long. The germline gives CDR1 SEHNR, CDR2 FQNEAQ (reference sequence). V lost 5 bases and J lost 3; bases outside the gene matches: 7. CDR3 coding DNA: TGTGCCAGCAGCCCGCCGACAGGGGGCTACTACGAGCAGTACTTC. Translated: CASSPPTGGYYEQYF.

V is TRBV5-1 and J is TRBJ2-7, with D maybe TRBD1 (6 bases). This CDR3 comprises 11 residues. V was pared by 7 bases and J by 11 bases, with 16 bases between. CDR1 and CDR2 from the germline V gene are SGHRS and YFSETQ. The CDR3 sequence is CASPLGASKYF. In DNA form, the CDR3 reads TGCGCCAGCCCCTTGGGGGCGTCGAAGTACTTC.

This clonotype has only a few counts. This rearrangement joins TRBV3-1 to TRBJ2-2, with D hard to call. Germline V gene data show CDR1 as LGHDT and CDR2 as YNNKEL (reference sequence). The V end lost 7 bases, the J end lost 1 base, and 10 bases lay between the germline ends. The CDR3 has 14 amino acids. CDR3: CASKRLRNTGELFF. CDR3 in DNA: TGTGCCAGCAAGCGTCTCCGGAACACCGGGGAGCTGTTTTTT.

This clonotype has just a few counts. The V and J genes are TRBV7-6 and TRBJ2-7; 7 bases line up with TRBD2. The length of the CDR3 is 15 residues. J lost 4 bases, V lost 4 bases, and 10 bases had no gene match. CDR1 is SGHVS and CDR2 is FNYEAQ in the germline V gene. CDR3 nucleotides: TGTGCCAGCAGCTCTGGGTGGGGCGGGGGTTACGAGCAGTACTTC. This codes for CASSSGWGGGYEQYF.

This clonotype came up a few times. The V call is TRBV5-1, the J call TRBJ2-5, with 14 bases fitting TRBD2. CDR3 size: 15 residues. Germline CDR1 and CDR2: SGHRS and YFSETQ. The V segment lost 4 bases and the J segment 12 bases; nucleotides outside the gene matches: 11. CDR3 in DNA: TGCGCCAGCAGCACTCCCGGGACTAGCGGGGGCCCCAAGTACTTC. It translates to CASSTPGTSGGPKYF.

This rearrangement joins TRBV6-5 to TRBJ2-7; D may be TRBD2 (5 bases). This CDR3 has 16 residues. CDR1 MNHEY and CDR2 SVGAGI come from the germline V gene. The ends were cut back, 0 bases at V and 2 bases at J, with 14 bases in the middle. The CDR3 nucleotides read TGTGCCAGCAGTTACTCGATGCGGGTACGGGCCTACGAGCAGTACTTC. Translated, it gives CASSYSMRVRAYEQYF.

This clonotype was counted many times. The rearrangement links TRBV4-1 to TRBJ2-3; 8 nucleotides align to TRBD2. This CDR3 contains 15 residues. Germline V gene sequence: CDR1 MGHRA, CDR2 YSYEKL. V lost 1 base to trimming and J lost 4 bases; unmatched junction nucleotides: 4. The CDR3, as DNA: TGCGCCAGCAGCCAAGTCGGGACTAGGCCAGATACGCAGTATTTT. Its translation is CASSQVGTRPDTQYF.

V usage is TRBV5-1 and J usage is TRBJ2-7, with no clear D. This CDR3 region has 14 residues. CDR1 SGHRS and CDR2 YFSETQ come from the germline V gene. Between the trimmed V and J ends, which lost 4 bases and 0 bases, there was a span of 11 bases. CDR3 loop: CASSPPTNSYEQYF. The DNA of the CDR3 is TGCGCCAGCAGCCCCCCTACAAACTCCTACGAGCAGTACTTC.

The chain is built from TRBV20-1 and TRBJ2-1; the match to TRBD2 covers 7 bases. Germline V lookup: CDR1 DFQATT, CDR2 SNEGSKA (reference sequence). The V gene end was trimmed by 6 bases and the J gene end by 0 bases; junction bases not matched to a gene: 23. This CDR3 region has 20 residues. Written as DNA, the CDR3 is TGCAGTGCGCCTAAAAGCTCTCTTGGGTTGACTAGCCTCTCCTACAATGAGCAGTTCTTC. The encoded protein is CSAPKSSLGLTSLSYNEQFF.

In this sample, this clonotype turned up a few times. The chain joins TRBV10-3 to TRBJ2-7; tentatively, D is TRBD1 (5 bases). Trimming shortened V by 4 bases and J by 0 bases, and 7 bases separated the two germline ends. The CDR3 is made up of 13 amino acids. Per germline, CDR1 ENHRY and CDR2 SYGVKD. The DNA for the CDR3 is TGTGCCATCAGTGTGGGGCTCTCCTACGAGCAGTACTTC. Translated: CAISVGLSYEQYF.

V is TRBV15 and J is TRBJ2-7; D remains ambiguous. V lost 0 bases, J lost 3 bases, and 6 bases lay in between. Germline V gene lookup returns CDR1 LNHNV and CDR2 YYDKDF (reference sequence). The CDR3 sequence is 13 residues long. This chain's CDR3 is CATSRDWSYEQYF. DNA for the CDR3: TGTGCCACCAGCAGAGATTGGAGCTACGAGCAGTACTTC. The entire variable domain, with the rest obtained from reference TRBV15 and TRBJ2-7, is as follows: DAMVIQNPRYQVTQFGKPVTLSCSQTLNHNVMYWYQQKSSQAPKLLFHYYDKDFNNEADTPDNFQSRRPNTSFCFLDIRSPGLGDTAMYLCATSRDWSYEQYFGPGTRLTVT.

This clonotype was detected many times. This chain links TRBV12-3 or TRBV12-4 with TRBJ2-7, with a possible D match to TRBD1 (5 bases). The CDR3 is made up of 14 amino acids. V was shortened by 6 bases and J by 3 bases, with 15 bases between the two germline ends. The CDR3 sequence: CASRPQGRNYEQYF. In nucleotides, the CDR3 is TGTGCCAGCAGACCCCAGGGAAGAAACTACGAGCAGTACTTC.